This T cell receptor (beta chain) originates from a study of shared clonotypes between healthy human individuals. Healthy HIV-negative adults without recent acute infections or vaccinations served as donors. V lost 5 bases and J 8 bases, leaving 25 bases between the germline ends. This CDR3 is built from 17 residues. In germline, CDR1 is SGHAT, CDR2 FQNNGV. Sequenced by immunoSEQ multiplex PCR; TCRdb stores in-frame clones only, minus some. Here the sample spans around 88,000 clones, 68% being singletons. Sequenced input: memory CD8+ T cells sorted from blood. Subset: CD45RO+ cells pooled with CCR7-negative TemRA cells. The TCR sequence derives from a man aged 25-40 years in good health. The chain is built from TRBV11-2 and TRBJ2-1, with unresolved D. The CDR3 DNA follows: TGTGCCAGCAGCGCGCATTCGGCATGGAATGGGATTTATGAGCAGTTCTTC. This sequence encodes CASSAHSAWNGIYEQFF. The whole variable domain, filled in from reference TRBV11-2 and TRBJ2-1, reads EAGVAQSPRYKIIEKRQSVAFWCNPISGHATLYWYQQILGQGPKLLIQFQNNGVVDDSQLPKDRFSAERLKGVDSTLKIQPAKLEDSAVYLCASSAHSAWNGIYEQFFGPGTRLTVL.